Described below is a single T cell receptor beta chain sequence and its context. Its antigen is undetermined. Germline CDR1 and CDR2: MNHEY and SVGAGI. V was clipped by 7 bases and J by 1 base, with 17 bases between them. This CDR3 contains 15 residues. Primers for the PCR totalled 60 Vbeta and 13 Jbeta. Data came from immunoSEQ multiplex PCR; TCRdb stores just in-frame clones and leaves some out. The repertoire holds 180,000 or so clones, with approximately 81% as singletons. At collection, donors were nominally healthy, but unrecorded immune exposures were probable. These data are taken from a study of cytomegalovirus exposure and HLA in healthy donors. Across the whole study: In an early release, HLA-typed donors contributed approximately 82 million unique TCR sequences. Regarding the study as a whole: There were around 160 TCR beta chains listed as cytomegalovirus-associated.

Sequencing was performed on PBMCs. This TCR was recovered from a woman younger than 30 in good health and CMV-seronegative. The V and J genes are TRBV6-5 and TRBJ2-7; no clear D gene. Here the CDR3 reads CASTPQYSLSYEQYF. In nucleotides, the CDR3 is TGTGCCAGCACCCCGCAATACAGCCTGTCCTACGAGCAGTACTTC.